The 13 T cell receptor beta chains in this list originate from one sample, sequenced in a study of cytomegalovirus exposure and HLA in healthy donors. The PCR used 60 Vbeta and 13 Jbeta primers. Repertoires were generated with immunoSEQ multiplex PCR, while TCRdb's copy carries only in-frame clones and drops some. The table includes around 140,000 clones, less than 85% detected once. Sequencing input: PBMCs. These receptors all come from a man aged 40-50 years in good health and CMV-seronegative.

J is TRBJ1-1 and V is TRBV7-6; D uncertain. V lost 5 bases, J lost 4 bases, and 20 bases lay in between. The CDR3 sequence is 16 residues long. Germline CDR1 SGHVS, CDR2 FNYEAQ. The CDR3 DNA is TGTGCCAGCAGCCTAAGGTTTCTGTCGGAGGGCACTGAAGCTTTCTTT. Its protein product is CASSLRFLSEGTEAFF.

The V call is TRBV6-4, the J call TRBJ1-2, with 10 bases lining up with TRBD1. The CDR3 runs 15 residues. V was clipped by 3 bases and J by 6 bases; unmatched bases: 7. Germline CDR1 reads MRHNA; CDR2 reads SNTAGT. CDR3 in amino acids: CASSDPGQGYDGYTF. CDR3 DNA sequence: TGTGCCAGCAGTGATCCGGGACAGGGGTACGATGGCTACACCTTC.

This clone was detected a few times. The chain is built from TRBV2 and TRBJ2-1; a possible D gene is TRBD2 (5 bases). V lost 6 bases, J lost 7 bases, and 13 bases lay in between. Germline CDR1 is SNHLY and CDR2 is FYNNEI. This CDR3 is built from 13 residues. The CDR3 DNA reads as TGTGCCAGCAGCCCCGAGGGATTGAATGAGCAGTTCTTC. As protein: CASSPEGLNEQFF.

The rearrangement links TRBV28 to TRBJ2-5; 8 bases line up with TRBD1. CDR3 length: 18 amino acids. J lost 5 bases, V lost 5 bases, and 19 bases had no gene match. Germline V gives CDR1 MDHEN, CDR2 SYDVKM. CDR3 DNA: TGTGCCAGCAGTCTCAGAAGAAGGAACGACAGGGGAAGGGAGACCCAGTACTTC. Translation: CASSLRRRNDRGRETQYF.

The V gene is TRBV29-1, the J gene TRBJ2-5; 7 bases are shared with TRBD1. The V gene end was trimmed by 3 bases and the J gene end by 3 bases; junction bases not matched to a gene: 4. There are 13 residues in the CDR3. CDR1 is SQVTM and CDR2 is ANQGSEA in the germline V gene. The CDR3 DNA sequence: TGCAGCGTTGAGGGGACAGTCAAAGAGACCCAGTACTTC. The encoded protein is CSVEGTVKETQYF.

This chain joins TRBV2 and TRBJ2-5, with D perhaps TRBD1 (6 bases). The DNA end is a closer match to TRBJ2-7, so the J assignment may be wrong. CDR3 size: 14 residues. The germline CDR1 and CDR2 sequences are SNHLY and FYNNEI. DNA of the CDR3: TGTGCCAGCAGTGGAAGGACAGAAGTCTACGAGCAGTACTTC. Its protein is CASSGRTEVYEQYF.

The chain has TRBV5-4 and TRBJ2-7, with TRBD2 matching 8 bases. The length of the CDR3 is 16 residues. Germline loops: CDR1 SGHNT, CDR2 YYREEE (reference sequence). The V segment lost 0 bases and the J segment 4 bases; nucleotides outside the gene matches: 9. The CDR3 DNA is TGTGCCAGCAGCTTGGGTTCCGGGGGGGGGCCATACGAGCAGTACTTC. Its translation: CASSLGSGGGPYEQYF.

This clone was observed once. The chain has TRBV18 and TRBJ2-1; 12 bases match TRBD2. V shed 2 bases, J shed 0 bases, and the junction held 5 bases outside the gene matches. This CDR3 is 18 amino acids long. Germline V CDR1 and CDR2: KGHSH, LQKENI. The CDR3 DNA reads as TGTGCCAGCTCACCAAAGGAGACTAGCGGGAGCTCCTACAATGAGCAGTTCTTC. It translates to CASSPKETSGSSYNEQFF.

V gene TRBV6-5 combines with J gene TRBJ2-3; the D gene is possibly TRBD2 (6 bases). This CDR3 comprises 16 residues. The germline gives CDR1 MNHEY, CDR2 SVGAGI. Between the trimmed V and J ends, which lost 0 bases and 3 bases, there was a span of 13 bases. The CDR3 loop is CASSYSGGTETDTQYF. CDR3 DNA: TGTGCCAGCAGTTACTCGGGCGGGACGGAGACAGATACGCAGTATTTT.

The chain joins TRBV7-7 to TRBJ2-5; the D is unclear. This CDR3 contains 13 residues. Germline loops: CDR1 SSHAT, CDR2 FNYEAQ (reference sequence). V lost 5 bases, J lost 0 bases, and 7 bases lay in between. The CDR3 loop is CASSQANQETQYF. The CDR3 DNA is TGTGCCAGCAGCCAGGCGAACCAAGAGACCCAGTACTTC.

V is TRBV19 and J is TRBJ2-3, with 11 bases that match TRBD2. Germline CDR1 reads LNHDA; CDR2 reads SQIVND (reference sequence). Germline trimming cut 10 bases from V and 6 bases from J; bases unmatched to any gene: 9. There are 14 residues in the CDR3. CDR3 residues: CATSTSGGMDTQYF. DNA of the CDR3: TGTGCCACATCTACTAGCGGGGGAATGGATACGCAGTATTTT. The full variable domain, in which reference TRBV19 and TRBJ2-3 provide the parts outside the CDR3, is DGGITQSPKYLFRKEGQNVTLSCEQNLNHDAMYWYRQDPGQGLRLIYYSQIVNDFQKGDIAEGYSVSREKKESFPLTVTSAQKNPTAFYLCATSTSGGMDTQYFGPGTRLTVL.

The CDR3 DNA is TGTGCCAGCAGTCCCCAGGGCCCCTCTGGGGCCAACGTCCTGACTTTC. It is translated as CASSPQGPSGANVLTF. The chain combines TRBV27 with TRBJ2-6; D is perhaps TRBD1 (5 bases). The CDR3 has 16 residues. Trimming left V 5 bases short and J 0 bases short, with 11 bases between. Germline CDR1 and CDR2: MNHEY and SMNVEV (reference sequence).

This clone was seen once. The CDR3: CASSPTGADEETQYF. The DNA of the CDR3 is TGTGCCAGTAGCCCGACAGGGGCGGATGAAGAGACCCAGTACTTC. The chain is built from TRBV19 and TRBJ2-5; TRBD1 agrees at 8 bases. The V and J ends lost 6 bases and 3 bases, in that order; junction bases with no gene match: 9. This CDR3 is built from 15 residues. Germline V lookup: CDR1 LNHDA, CDR2 SQIVND (reference sequence).